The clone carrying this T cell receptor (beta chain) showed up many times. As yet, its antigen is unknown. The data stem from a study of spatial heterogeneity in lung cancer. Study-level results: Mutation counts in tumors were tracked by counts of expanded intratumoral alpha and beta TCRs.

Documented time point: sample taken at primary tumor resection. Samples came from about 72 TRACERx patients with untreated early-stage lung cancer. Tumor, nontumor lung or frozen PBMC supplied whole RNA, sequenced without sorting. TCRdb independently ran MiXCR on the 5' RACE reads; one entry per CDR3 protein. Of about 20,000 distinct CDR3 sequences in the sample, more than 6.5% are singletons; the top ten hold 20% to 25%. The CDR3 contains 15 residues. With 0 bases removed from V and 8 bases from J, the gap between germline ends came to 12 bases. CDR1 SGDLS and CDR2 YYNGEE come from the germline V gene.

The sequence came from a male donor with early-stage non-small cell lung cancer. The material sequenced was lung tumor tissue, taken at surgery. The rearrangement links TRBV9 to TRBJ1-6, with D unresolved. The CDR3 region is CASSVDGRTDSPLHF. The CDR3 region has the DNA TGTGCCAGCAGCGTAGATGGTAGGACGGATTCACCCCTCCACTTT.